The 26 T cell receptor beta chains below come from one sample, sequenced in a study of siplizumab effects on memory and regulatory T cells. Assay used: immunoSEQ multiplex PCR; TCRdb lists only in-frame clones, some missing. Of 100,000 or so clones listed, about 94% are singletons. Sequenced input: non-Treg CD4+ T cells sorted from blood. These receptors all stem from a human donor in good health.

The DNA of the CDR3 is TGCGCCAGCAGTCCGTCCGGGGGACGACACAATGAGCAGTTCTTC. Encoded protein: CASSPSGGRHNEQFF. The chain recombines TRBV10-2 with TRBJ2-1; D is possibly TRBD2 (6 bases). Germline V gene data show CDR1 as WSHSY and CDR2 as SAAADI. The CDR3 totals 15 residues. The ends were cut back, 5 bases at V and 5 bases at J, with 16 bases in the middle.

This chain uses TRBV5-4 with TRBJ1-2, with 9 positions matching TRBD1. Unmatched junction bases numbered 12, after V lost 4 bases and J lost 5 bases. Germline V lookup: CDR1 SGHNT, CDR2 YYREEE (reference sequence). CDR3 size: 16 residues. For the CDR3, the DNA is TGTGCCAGCAGCCTCGCTGGGACAGGGCGTTTTTATGGCTACACCTTC. This translates into CASSLAGTGRFYGYTF.

The rearrangement uses TRBV5-1 and TRBJ1-5; tentatively, D is TRBD1 (6 bases). Germline V gene sequence: CDR1 SGHRS, CDR2 YFSETQ. The CDR3 runs 14 residues. V was cut by 3 bases and J by 5 bases, with 12 bases left in between. CDR3 nucleotides: TGCGCCAGCAGCTCGGACAGCCTAGATCAGCCCCAGCATTTT. Its protein product is CASSSDSLDQPQHF.

The rearrangement uses TRBV19 and TRBJ1-4; D is possibly TRBD1 (5 bases). V was cut by 3 bases and J by 0 bases, with 14 bases left in between. This CDR3 has 17 amino acids. Germline values: CDR1 LNHDA, CDR2 SQIVND (reference sequence). Here the CDR3 reads CASSIWGGGATNEKLFF. For the CDR3, the DNA is TGTGCCAGTAGTATCTGGGGTGGGGGAGCAACTAATGAAAAACTGTTTTTT.

The rearrangement joins TRBV7-9 to TRBJ1-2; D gene ambiguous. V was pared by 10 bases and J by 4 bases, with 16 bases between. The CDR3 sequence is 13 residues long. Germline loops: CDR1 SEHNR, CDR2 FQNEAQ (reference sequence). This CDR3 is CATETMSGYGYTF. The CDR3 coding sequence is TGTGCCACCGAAACCATGTCTGGCTATGGCTACACCTTC. The variable domain in full, with the rest retrieved from reference TRBV7-9 and TRBJ1-2, is DTGVSQNPRHKITKRGQNVTFRCDPISEHNRLYWYRQTLGQGPEFLTYFQNEAQLEKSRLLSDRFSAERPKGSFSTLEIQRTEQGDSAMYLCATETMSGYGYTFGSGTRLTVV.

A single count supports this clone. This chain joins TRBV6-6 and TRBJ2-1; D gene uncertain. V lost 6 bases, J lost 6 bases, and 9 bases lay in between. This CDR3 comprises 12 residues. CDR1 is MNHNY and CDR2 is SVGAGI in the germline V gene (reference sequence). The CDR3 loop reads CASRRVSNEQFF. DNA for the CDR3: TGTGCCAGCAGACGGGTATCCAATGAGCAGTTCTTC.

The sample holds a few counts of this clone. The rearrangement links TRBV5-4 to TRBJ1-1; TRBD1 matches at 7 bases. The CDR3 consists of 13 residues. V was pared by 3 bases and J by 6 bases, with 5 bases of the junction left unmatched. Per germline, CDR1 SGHNT and CDR2 YYREEE (reference sequence). Written as DNA, the CDR3 is TGTGCCAGCAGCTCCCCGACAGGGTCTGAAGCTTTCTTT. Translation: CASSSPTGSEAFF.

The CDR3 sequence: CASSQVRGRAVDTQYF. For the CDR3, the DNA is TGTGCCAGCAGCCAAGTAAGAGGGAGGGCCGTAGATACGCAGTATTTT. The rearrangement joins TRBV14 to TRBJ2-3; 7 bases map to TRBD2. Germline V gives CDR1 SGHDN, CDR2 FVKESK. The V and J ends lost 1 base and 5 bases, in that order; junction bases with no gene match: 9. The CDR3 covers 16 residues. The full variable domain, completed using reference TRBV14 and TRBJ2-3, is EAGVTQFPSHSVIEKGQTVTLRCDPISGHDNLYWYRRVMGKEIKFLLHFVKESKQDESGMPNNRFLAERTGGTYSTLKVQPAELEDSGVYFCASSQVRGRAVDTQYFGPGTRLTVL.

The chain recombines TRBV19 with TRBJ2-1; TRBD2 matches 8 bases. Germline CDR1 is LNHDA and CDR2 is SQIVND (reference sequence). This CDR3 has 17 residues. Trimming at V came to 4 bases and at J to 0 bases, leaving 8 bases not matched to a gene. The CDR3 region has the DNA TGTGCCAGTAGTAAGGTAGCGGGAAAAAGCTCCTACAATGAGCAGTTCTTC. Its protein product is CASSKVAGKSSYNEQFF.

The genes are TRBV7-8 and TRBJ2-1; the D gene could be TRBD1 or TRBD2 (5 bases each). V was cut by 4 bases and J by 5 bases, with 21 bases left in between. The germline CDR1 and CDR2 sequences are SGHVS and FQNEAQ. The CDR3 length is 17 residues. The CDR3 DNA reads TGTGCCAGCAGCTACTATAGGGCGGGTCAGGGTCACAATGAGCAGTTCTTC. Translating it yields CASSYYRAGQGHNEQFF.

The chain uses TRBV5-1 and TRBJ2-5; 9 nucleotides line up with TRBD2. The CDR3 covers 17 residues. Germline CDR1 reads SGHRS; CDR2 reads YFSETQ. Losses at the gene ends were 4 bases for V and 5 bases for J; bases not matched to a gene: 15. This CDR3 is CASSPGGVAGALETQYF. DNA of the CDR3: TGCGCCAGCAGCCCTGGGGGGGTAGCGGGAGCCCTTGAGACCCAGTACTTC. The entire variable domain, with the rest obtained from reference TRBV5-1 and TRBJ2-5, is as follows: KAGVTQTPRYLIKTRGQQVTLSCSPISGHRSVSWYQQTPGQGLQFLFEYFSETQRNKGNFPGRFSGRQFSNSRSEMNVSTLELGDSALYLCASSPGGVAGALETQYFGPGTRLLVL.

V gene TRBV2 combines with J gene TRBJ2-1; D call uncertain. V lost 6 bases, J lost 10 bases, and 13 bases lay in between. Germline V gene sequence: CDR1 SNHLY, CDR2 FYNNEI. CDR3 length equals 12 residues. The CDR3 nucleotides read TGTGCCAGCAGACAGACTTTAGAAGAGCAGTTCTTC. This sequence encodes CASRQTLEEQFF.

The chain has TRBV6-5 and TRBJ2-1; 13 bases align to TRBD2. The junction had 6 bases not matched to a gene; V was cut back by 0 bases and J by 10 bases. Germline values: CDR1 MNHEY, CDR2 SVGAGI. There are 16 residues in the CDR3. DNA of the CDR3: TGTGCCAGCAGTTACTCGAAGGGGACTAGCGGGACCGAGCAGTTCTTC. Translation gives CASSYSKGTSGTEQFF.

The chain combines TRBV5-4 with TRBJ2-6; unclear D gene. Germline assignment: CDR1 SGHNT and CDR2 YYREEE (reference sequence). The CDR3 runs 17 residues. The ends were cut back, 2 bases at V and 1 base at J, with 13 bases in the middle. CDR3 sequence reads: CASSLSGLESGANVLTF. CDR3 DNA: TGTGCCAGCAGCTTAAGTGGTTTGGAGTCTGGGGCCAACGTCCTGACTTTC.

This sequence joins TRBV6-1 and TRBJ2-7, with 8 nucleotides matching TRBD2. This CDR3 has 14 amino acids. CDR1 and CDR2 (germline): MNHNS, SASEGT. V dropped 0 bases and J dropped 5; count of bases not matched to a gene: 3. CDR3: CASSEAGGADEQYF. Here the CDR3 DNA reads TGTGCCAGCAGTGAAGCCGGGGGGGCTGACGAGCAGTACTTC.

The J gene is TRBJ2-3, the V gene TRBV4-1; D possibly corresponds to TRBD1 (5 bases). CDR3 length: 13 residues. V was trimmed by 4 bases and J by 5 bases, leaving 10 bases between them. Germline CDR1 is MGHRA and CDR2 is YSYEKL. The CDR3 coding sequence is TGCGCCAGCAGCCTCTTTAGGGGAGATACGCAGTATTTT. Its protein product is CASSLFRGDTQYF.

In the case of this clone: An end of the junction does not agree with germline; a read error may underlie this. V and J are TRBV7-3 and TRBJ2-1; 8 bases match TRBD2. CDR3 length: 16 amino acids. CDR1 and CDR2 from the germline V gene are SGHTA and FQGTGA. For the CDR3, the DNA is TGTGCCAGCAGCCTCACCTGGACTAGCTCCAACAATGAGCAGTTCTTC. This gives the protein CASSLTWTSSNNEQFF.

The chain recombines TRBV28 with TRBJ1-2, with a possible D match to TRBD1 (5 bases). The germline V gene encodes CDR1 MDHEN and CDR2 SYDVKM. The V gene lost 2 bases and the J gene lost 4 bases, with 8 bases spanning the gap. The CDR3 extends over 13 amino acids. DNA for the CDR3: TGTGCCAGCAGTTTAGGGCAGGGCTATGGCTACACCTTC. Encoded protein: CASSLGQGYGYTF.

The chain carries TRBV10-1 and TRBJ2-1, with TRBD2 identical over 12 bases. This CDR3 has 16 amino acids. V was clipped by 2 bases and J by 4 bases; unmatched bases: 3. CDR1 is WNHNN and CDR2 is SYGVQD in the germline V gene (reference sequence). CDR3 residues: CASSEGLAGKYNEQFF. CDR3 sequence (DNA): TGCGCCAGCAGTGAGGGACTAGCGGGAAAGTACAATGAGCAGTTCTTC.

The chain has TRBV15 and TRBJ2-1, with D unresolved. V shed 1 base and J shed 3 bases, with 10 bases lying between them. This CDR3 is built from 15 residues. Germline-derived CDR1 and CDR2 are LNHNV and YYDKDF (reference sequence). CDR3 DNA sequence: TGTGCCACCAGCAGAGCAGGAAACAACTACAATGAGCAGTTCTTC. Translation: CATSRAGNNYNEQFF.

The chain combines TRBV10-3 with TRBJ2-2, with D perhaps TRBD1 (5 bases). Germline loops: CDR1 ENHRY, CDR2 SYGVKD. The CDR3 runs 14 residues. Trimming removed 10 bases from V and 1 base from J, with 13 bases in between. The CDR3 region is CATKITGNTGELFF. CDR3 in DNA: TGTGCCACCAAAATTACAGGGAACACCGGGGAGCTGTTTTTT.

This sequence joins TRBV14 and TRBJ2-1; TRBD2 matches at 7 bases. This CDR3 region has 14 residues. Per germline, CDR1 SGHDN and CDR2 FVKESK. The ends lost 6 bases at V and 5 bases at J; junction bases unmatched: 7. The CDR3 here is CASSPLGTNNEQFF. CDR3 in DNA: TGTGCCAGCAGTCCTCTTGGGACTAACAATGAGCAGTTCTTC. Filled out from reference TRBV14 and TRBJ2-1, the complete variable domain reads EAGVTQFPSHSVIEKGQTVTLRCDPISGHDNLYWYRRVMGKEIKFLLHFVKESKQDESGMPNNRFLAERTGGTYSTLKVQPAELEDSGVYFCASSPLGTNNEQFFGPGTRLTVL.

The chain links TRBV7-8 to TRBJ1-1, with a possible D match to TRBD1 (6 bases). V was shortened by 2 bases and J by 3 bases, with 13 bases between the two germline ends. CDR3 size: 15 residues. The V gene's germline CDR1 is SGHVS and CDR2 FQNEAQ. For the CDR3, the DNA is TGTGCCAGCAGCTTAAGAGACAGGTGGGACACTGAAGCTTTCTTT. Its protein is CASSLRDRWDTEAFF.

The CDR3 sequence: CASSGPGSSYNEQFF. The DNA for the CDR3 is TGCGCCAGCAGTGGGCCCGGGAGCTCCTACAATGAGCAGTTCTTC. The chain uses TRBV10-2 and TRBJ2-1, with D maybe TRBD2 (6 bases). V lost 4 bases and J lost 0, with 10 bases in between. This CDR3 region has 15 residues. Germline loops: CDR1 WSHSY, CDR2 SAAADI.

V gene TRBV14 combines with J gene TRBJ2-7; TRBD1 matches at 12 bases. The V segment lost 4 bases and the J segment 6 bases; nucleotides outside the gene matches: 7. Germline V gene sequence: CDR1 SGHDN, CDR2 FVKESK. The CDR3 runs 15 residues. This chain's CDR3 is CASSPGTGGAGEQYF. CDR3 DNA: TGTGCCAGCAGCCCCGGGACAGGGGGCGCGGGCGAGCAGTACTTC.

The rearrangement links TRBV5-1 to TRBJ2-7, with 8 bases aligning to TRBD1. The ends lost 4 bases at V and 2 bases at J; junction bases unmatched: 8. The CDR3 extends over 15 amino acids. In germline, CDR1 is SGHRS, CDR2 YFSETQ. Here the CDR3 reads CASSRGTGSTYEQYF. Here the CDR3 DNA reads TGCGCCAGCAGCAGGGGGACAGGCAGTACCTACGAGCAGTACTTC. The full variable domain, completed using reference TRBV5-1 and TRBJ2-7, is KAGVTQTPRYLIKTRGQQVTLSCSPISGHRSVSWYQQTPGQGLQFLFEYFSETQRNKGNFPGRFSGRQFSNSRSEMNVSTLELGDSALYLCASSRGTGSTYEQYFGPGTRLTVT.